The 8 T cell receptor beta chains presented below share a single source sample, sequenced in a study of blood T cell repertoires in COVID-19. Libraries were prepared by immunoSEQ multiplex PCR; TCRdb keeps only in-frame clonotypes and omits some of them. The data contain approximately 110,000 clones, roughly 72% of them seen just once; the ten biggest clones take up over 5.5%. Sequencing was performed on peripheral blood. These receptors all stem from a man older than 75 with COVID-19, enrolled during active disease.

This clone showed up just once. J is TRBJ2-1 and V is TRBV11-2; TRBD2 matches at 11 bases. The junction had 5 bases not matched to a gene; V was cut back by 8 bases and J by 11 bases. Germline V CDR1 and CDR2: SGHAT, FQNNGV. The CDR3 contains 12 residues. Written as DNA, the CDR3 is TGTGCCAGCGGGGCGACTAGCGGGAAGCAGTTCTTC. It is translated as CASGATSGKQFF. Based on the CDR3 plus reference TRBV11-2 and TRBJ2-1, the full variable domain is EAGVAQSPRYKIIEKRQSVAFWCNPISGHATLYWYQQILGQGPKLLIQFQNNGVVDDSQLPKDRFSAERLKGVDSTLKIQPAKLEDSAVYLCASGATSGKQFFGPGTRLTVL.

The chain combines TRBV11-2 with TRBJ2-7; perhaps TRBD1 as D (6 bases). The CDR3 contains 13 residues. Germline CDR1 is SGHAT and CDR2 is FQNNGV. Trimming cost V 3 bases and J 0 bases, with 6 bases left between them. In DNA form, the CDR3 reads TGTGCCAGCAGCTTCAGGGGCTCCTACGAGCAGTACTTC. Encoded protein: CASSFRGSYEQYF.

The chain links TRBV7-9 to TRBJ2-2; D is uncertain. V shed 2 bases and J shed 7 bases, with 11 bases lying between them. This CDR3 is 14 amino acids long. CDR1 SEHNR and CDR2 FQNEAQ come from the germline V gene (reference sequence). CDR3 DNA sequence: TGTGCCAGCAGCTTACTAGTATATAACGGGGAGCTGTTTTTT. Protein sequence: CASSLLVYNGELFF.

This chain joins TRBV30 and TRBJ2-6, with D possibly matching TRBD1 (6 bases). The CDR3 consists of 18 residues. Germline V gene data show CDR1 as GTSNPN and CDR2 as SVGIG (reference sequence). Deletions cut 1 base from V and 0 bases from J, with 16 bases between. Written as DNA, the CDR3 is TGTGCCTGGAGTGCTTTAAGGCAGGGGATCTCTGGGGCCAACGTCCTGACTTTC. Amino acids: CAWSALRQGISGANVLTF.

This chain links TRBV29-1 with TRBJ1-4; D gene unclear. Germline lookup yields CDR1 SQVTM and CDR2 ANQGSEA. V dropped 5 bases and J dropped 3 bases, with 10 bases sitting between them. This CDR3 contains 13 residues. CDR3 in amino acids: CSVLSEANEKLFF. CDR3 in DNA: TGCAGCGTTCTGTCAGAGGCTAATGAAAAACTGTTTTTT.

The CDR3 nucleotides read TGTGCCAGCAGCGACTTTCTCCAGTACCAAGAGACCCAGTACTTC. Its translation is CASSDFLQYQETQYF. The chain employs TRBV3-1 (or the pseudogene TRBV3-2) and TRBJ2-5; D ambiguous. Trimming took off 5 bases at V and 0 bases at J, with 13 bases between the two ends. The CDR3 runs to 15 residues. Germline V lookup: CDR1 LGHDT, CDR2 YNNKEL (reference sequence).

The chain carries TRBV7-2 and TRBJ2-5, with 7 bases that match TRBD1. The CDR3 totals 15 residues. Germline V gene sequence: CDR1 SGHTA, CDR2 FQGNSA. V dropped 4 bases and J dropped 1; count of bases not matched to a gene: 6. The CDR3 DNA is TGTGCCAGCAGCTCATATGGACAGGTCCAAGAGACCCAGTACTTC. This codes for CASSSYGQVQETQYF.

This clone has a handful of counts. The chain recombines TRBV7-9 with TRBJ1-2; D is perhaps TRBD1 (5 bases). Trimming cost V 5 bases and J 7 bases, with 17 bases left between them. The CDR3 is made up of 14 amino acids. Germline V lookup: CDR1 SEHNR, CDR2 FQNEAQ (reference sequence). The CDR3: CASSRQRLGLGYTF. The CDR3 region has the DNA TGTGCCAGCAGCAGACAGCGACTAGGGCTTGGCTACACCTTC.